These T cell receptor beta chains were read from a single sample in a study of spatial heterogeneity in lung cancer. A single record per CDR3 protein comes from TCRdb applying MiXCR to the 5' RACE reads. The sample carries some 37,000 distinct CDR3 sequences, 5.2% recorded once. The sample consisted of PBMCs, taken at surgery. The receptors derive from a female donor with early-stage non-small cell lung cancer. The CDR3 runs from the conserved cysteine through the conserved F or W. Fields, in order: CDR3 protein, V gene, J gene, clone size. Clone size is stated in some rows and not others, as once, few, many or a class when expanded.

CSARRTGDITDTQYF	TRBV20-1	TRBJ2-3	few
CAWTSGPNTGELFF	TRBV30	TRBJ2-2	.
CASSYPPPRLARDTDTQYF	TRBV6-2/TRBV6-3	TRBJ2-3	.
CASSQGGQSSGNTIYF	TRBV7-9	TRBJ1-3	many
CASSFTGGNGYTF	TRBV28	TRBJ1-2	many
CASSVRPVGETQYF	TRBV9	TRBJ2-5	many
CASSPPFREGGYTF	TRBV7-2	TRBJ1-2	few
CSPRDMAYNEQFF	TRBV20-1	TRBJ2-1	many
CASSSRTSGRGSDTQYF	TRBV7-2	TRBJ2-3	few
CASGPSGTSGVWGGYTF	TRBV27	TRBJ1-2	many
CASSFRAGVPYEQYF	TRBV7-2	TRBJ2-7	many
CASSRQREFSGELFF	TRBV2	TRBJ2-2	many
CASSTRRSDTEAFF	TRBV5-4	TRBJ1-1	few
CASSLGQYGYTF	TRBV5-4	TRBJ1-2	many
CASSIVRDTLNYGYTF	TRBV19	TRBJ1-2	.
CASSLYSHEAFF	TRBV12-3/TRBV12-4	TRBJ1-1	many
CSAPQGGRGDTEAFF	TRBV20-1	TRBJ1-1	.
CASSQRRTALDHTEAFF	TRBV27	TRBJ1-1	few